Following are 14 T cell receptor beta chains from one sample sequenced in a study of T cells after yellow fever vaccination. TCRdb called the 5' RACE reads again in MiXCR, with one record for every CDR3 protein. Of approximately 300,000 distinct CDR3 sequences in the sample, around 10% were seen once. Sequencing was performed on CD4+ T cells sorted from PBMCs, taken 45 days after the yellow fever booster vaccination. These receptors all come from a man younger than 35 who received the YFV17D yellow fever vaccine.

This clonotype was found a few times. This rearrangement joins TRBV12-3 or TRBV12-4 to TRBJ1-6, with 10 bases identical to TRBD1. CDR3 size: 17 residues. V was clipped by 5 bases and J by 6 bases; unmatched bases: 10. The CDR3 sequence: CASSPGARQGANSPLHF. The CDR3 DNA reads TGTGCCAGCAGTCCGGGGGCCCGACAGGGGGCTAATTCACCCCTCCACTTT.

J is TRBJ2-3 and V is TRBV7-2, with 9 bases that match TRBD2. The CDR3 extends over 15 amino acids. Germline-derived CDR1 and CDR2 are SGHTA and FQGNSA. Germline trimming cut 4 bases from V and 2 bases from J; bases unmatched to any gene: 4. The CDR3 spells CASSSGTSYTDTQYF. The CDR3 DNA reads as TGTGCCAGCAGCTCCGGGACTAGCTACACAGATACGCAGTATTTT.

This clonotype was observed a handful of times. The chain recombines TRBV10-3 with TRBJ2-1; the match to TRBD1 covers 7 bases. Losses at the gene ends were 7 bases for V and 4 bases for J; bases not matched to a gene: 7. The germline V gene encodes CDR1 ENHRY and CDR2 SYGVKD. CDR3 length: 14 residues. For the CDR3, the DNA is TGTGCCATCACCCCAGGGACAGAATACAATGAGCAGTTCTTC. Its translation: CAITPGTEYNEQFF.

This chain joins TRBV7-2 and TRBJ1-1; D uncertain. The CDR3 totals 13 residues. The germline V gene encodes CDR1 SGHTA and CDR2 FQGNSA. V shed 8 bases and J shed 0 bases, with 10 bases lying between them. The CDR3 sequence: CASGKPMNTEAFF. The CDR3, as DNA: TGTGCCAGCGGGAAACCCATGAACACTGAAGCTTTCTTT.

The chain carries TRBV27 and TRBJ2-5; TRBD2 aligns across 13 bases. The germline V gene encodes CDR1 MNHEY and CDR2 SMNVEV (reference sequence). V dropped 5 bases and J dropped 5; count of bases not matched to a gene: 5. The CDR3 is 15 amino acids. In nucleotides, the CDR3 is TGTGCCAGCAGTAAACTAGCGGGGGGGCGGGAGACCCAGTACTTC. Protein product: CASSKLAGGRETQYF.

The sample holds a few counts of this clonotype. This chain links TRBV6-2 or TRBV6-3 with TRBJ1-2; TRBD1 aligns across 9 bases. This CDR3 region has 15 residues. J lost 9 bases, V lost 6 bases, and 14 bases had no gene match. Per the germline V gene, CDR1 is MNHEY and CDR2 is SVGEGT. CDR3 nucleotides: TGTGCCAGCAGACCCGGACAGGGGTCGGCCGGTCGCTACACCTTC. Encoded protein: CASRPGQGSAGRYTF.

The rearrangement joins TRBV29-1 to TRBJ1-2; 9 positions agree with TRBD1. Trimming took 6 bases from V and 2 from J; bases not matched to a gene: 4. Germline-derived CDR1 and CDR2 are SQVTM and ANQGSEA. The CDR3 runs to 13 residues. The CDR3, as DNA: TGCAGCGTCGGGACAGGGCCCAACTATGGCTACACCTTC. The encoded protein is CSVGTGPNYGYTF.

V usage is TRBV4-1 and J usage is TRBJ1-4; D is undetermined. In germline, CDR1 is MGHRA, CDR2 YSYEKL. Trimming left V 4 bases short and J 0 bases short, with 3 bases between. This CDR3 comprises 13 residues. Here the CDR3 reads CASSLTTNEKLFF. CDR3 DNA sequence: TGCGCCAGCAGCCTAACAACTAATGAAAAACTGTTTTTT.

The V call is TRBV4-1, the J call TRBJ1-2, with 9 bases identical to TRBD1. The CDR3 contains 17 residues. Per germline, CDR1 MGHRA and CDR2 YSYEKL. The junction had 13 bases not matched to a gene; V was cut back by 4 bases and J by 4 bases. The CDR3 sequence: CASSPQVLGQGIYGYTF. The CDR3 nucleotides read TGCGCCAGCAGCCCGCAGGTTCTGGGACAGGGCATCTATGGCTACACCTTC.

The chain joins TRBV5-4 to TRBJ2-7; D tentatively fits TRBD1 or TRBD2 (5 bases each). The germline CDR1 and CDR2 sequences are SGHNT and YYREEE (reference sequence). CDR3 length: 14 amino acids. The V and J ends lost 5 bases and 3 bases respectively, with 15 bases between them. CDR3: CASRSGGDHYEQYF. The CDR3 nucleotides are TGTGCCAGCAGATCTGGGGGAGACCACTACGAGCAGTACTTC.

This clonotype was observed a few times. The V and J genes are TRBV7-9 and TRBJ2-1, with 7 bases that match TRBD1. The CDR3 runs 13 residues. In germline, CDR1 is SEHNR, CDR2 FQNEAQ (reference sequence). V shed 5 bases, J shed 9 bases, and the junction held 7 bases outside the gene matches. CDR3: CASSPDRQSEQFF. Here the CDR3 DNA reads TGTGCCAGCAGCCCGGACAGGCAGTCTGAGCAGTTCTTC.

Many counts were recorded for this clonotype. The chain joins TRBV6-1 to TRBJ2-7; 8 nucleotides match TRBD1. V lost 8 bases to trimming and J lost 1 base; unmatched junction nucleotides: 4. CDR1 is MNHNS, CDR2 SASEGT, per germline. The CDR3 spans 13 residues. CDR3 DNA: TGTGCCAGCCGGGACAGGAGTTCCTACGAGCAGTACTTC. It yields the protein CASRDRSSYEQYF.

V and J are TRBV7-9 and TRBJ2-7; D is possibly TRBD2 (7 bases). The CDR3 is made up of 16 amino acids. V shed 5 bases and J shed 0 bases, with 17 bases lying between them. Germline assignment: CDR1 SEHNR and CDR2 FQNEAQ (reference sequence). The CDR3: CASSPGGPLSSYEQYF. The DNA for the CDR3 is TGTGCCAGCAGCCCGGGGGGCCCTCTCAGCTCCTACGAGCAGTACTTC.

This clonotype occurred many times. The chain uses TRBV12-3 or TRBV12-4 and TRBJ2-3, with D possibly matching TRBD1 (5 bases). The CDR3 covers 14 residues. Trimming shortened V by 3 bases and J by 0 bases, and 7 bases separated the two germline ends. CDR3 coding DNA: TGTGCCAGCAGTTTCAGGGTGAGCACAGATACGCAGTATTTT. It translates to CASSFRVSTDTQYF.